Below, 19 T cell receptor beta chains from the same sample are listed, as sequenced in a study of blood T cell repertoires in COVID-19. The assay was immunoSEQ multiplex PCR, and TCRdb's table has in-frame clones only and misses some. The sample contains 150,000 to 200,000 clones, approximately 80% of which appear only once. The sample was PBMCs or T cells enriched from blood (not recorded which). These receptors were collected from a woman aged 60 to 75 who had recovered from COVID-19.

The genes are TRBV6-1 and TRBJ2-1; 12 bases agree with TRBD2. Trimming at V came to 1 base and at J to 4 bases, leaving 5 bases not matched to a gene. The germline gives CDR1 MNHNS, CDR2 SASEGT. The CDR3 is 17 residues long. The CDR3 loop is CASSEVPSGGAYNEQFF. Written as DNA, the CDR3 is TGTGCCAGCAGTGAAGTTCCTAGCGGGGGGGCGTACAATGAGCAGTTCTTC.

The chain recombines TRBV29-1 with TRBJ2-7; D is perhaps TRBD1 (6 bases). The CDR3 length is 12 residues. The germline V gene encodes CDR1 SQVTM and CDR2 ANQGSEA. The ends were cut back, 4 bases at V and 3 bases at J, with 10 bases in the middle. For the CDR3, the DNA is TGCAGCGTTGCCGCAGGGGACTACGAGCAGTACTTC. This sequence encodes CSVAAGDYEQYF.

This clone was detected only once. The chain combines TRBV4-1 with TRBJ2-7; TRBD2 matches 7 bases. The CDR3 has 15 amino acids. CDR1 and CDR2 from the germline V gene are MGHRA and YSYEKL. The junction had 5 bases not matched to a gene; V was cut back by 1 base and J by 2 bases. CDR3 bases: TGCGCCAGCAGCCAAGTCCGGGGGGAACCCTACGAGCAGTACTTC. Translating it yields CASSQVRGEPYEQYF.

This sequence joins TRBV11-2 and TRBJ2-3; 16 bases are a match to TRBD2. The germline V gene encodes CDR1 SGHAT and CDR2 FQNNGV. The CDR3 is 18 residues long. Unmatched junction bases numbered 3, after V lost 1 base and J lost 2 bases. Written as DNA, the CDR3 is TGTGCCAGCAGCTTAGTGGGACTAGCGGGGGGGCTCACAGATACGCAGTATTTT. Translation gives CASSLVGLAGGLTDTQYF.

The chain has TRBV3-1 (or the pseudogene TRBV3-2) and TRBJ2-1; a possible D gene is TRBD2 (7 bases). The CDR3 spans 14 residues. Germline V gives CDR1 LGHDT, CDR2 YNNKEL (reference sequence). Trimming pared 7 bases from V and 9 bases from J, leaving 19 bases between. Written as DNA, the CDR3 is TGTGCCAGCACCAAAAGGGGGGGGATGGGTGAGCAGTTCTTC. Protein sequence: CASTKRGGMGEQFF.

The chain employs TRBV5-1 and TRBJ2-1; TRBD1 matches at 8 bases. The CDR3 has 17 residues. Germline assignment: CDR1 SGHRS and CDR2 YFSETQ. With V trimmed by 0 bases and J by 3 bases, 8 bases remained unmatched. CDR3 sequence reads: CASSLGLTGDNYNEQFF. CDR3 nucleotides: TGCGCCAGCAGCTTGGGATTGACAGGGGACAACTACAATGAGCAGTTCTTC.

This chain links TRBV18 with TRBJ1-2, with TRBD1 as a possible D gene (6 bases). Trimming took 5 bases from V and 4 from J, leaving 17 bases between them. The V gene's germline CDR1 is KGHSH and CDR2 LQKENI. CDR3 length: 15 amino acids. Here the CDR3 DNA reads TGTGCCAGCTCAGGCTCGGACAGCCTACGCTATGGCTACACCTTC. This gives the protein CASSGSDSLRYGYTF.

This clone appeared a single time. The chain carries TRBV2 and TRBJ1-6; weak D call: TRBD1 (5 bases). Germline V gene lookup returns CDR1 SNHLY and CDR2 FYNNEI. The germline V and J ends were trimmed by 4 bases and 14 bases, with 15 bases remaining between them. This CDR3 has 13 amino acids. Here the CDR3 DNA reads TGTGCCAGCAGTGCCGGATCAGGGCAGTCCCTCCACTTT. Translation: CASSAGSGQSLHF. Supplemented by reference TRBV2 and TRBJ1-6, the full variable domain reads EPEVTQTPSHQVTQMGQEVILRCVPISNHLYFYWYRQILGQKVEFLVSFYNNEISEKSEIFDDQFSVERPDGSNFTLKIRSTKLEDSAMYFCASSAGSGQSLHFGNGTRLTVT.

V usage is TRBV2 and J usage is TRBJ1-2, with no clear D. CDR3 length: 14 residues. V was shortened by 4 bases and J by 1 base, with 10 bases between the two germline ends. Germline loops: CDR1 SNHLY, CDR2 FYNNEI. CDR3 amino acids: CASSGSLNNYGYTF. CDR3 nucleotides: TGTGCCAGCAGTGGGTCACTCAATAACTATGGCTACACCTTC.

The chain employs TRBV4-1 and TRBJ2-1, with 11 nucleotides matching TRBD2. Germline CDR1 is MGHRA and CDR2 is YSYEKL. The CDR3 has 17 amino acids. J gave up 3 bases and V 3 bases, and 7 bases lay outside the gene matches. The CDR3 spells CASSQSLGTSGYNEQFF. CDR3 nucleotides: TGCGCCAGCAGCCAGTCCCTCGGGACTAGCGGCTACAATGAGCAGTTCTTC.

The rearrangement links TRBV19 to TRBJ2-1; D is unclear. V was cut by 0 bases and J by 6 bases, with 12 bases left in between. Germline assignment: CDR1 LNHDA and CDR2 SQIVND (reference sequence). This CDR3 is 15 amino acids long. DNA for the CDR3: TGTGCCAGTAGTATAGACCCCCCCCAAGCCAATGAGCAGTTCTTC. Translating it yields CASSIDPPQANEQFF.

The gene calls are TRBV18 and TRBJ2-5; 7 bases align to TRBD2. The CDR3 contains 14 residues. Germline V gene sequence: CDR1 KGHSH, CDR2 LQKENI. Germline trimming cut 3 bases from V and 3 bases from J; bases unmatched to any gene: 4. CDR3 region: CASSPSGTKETQYF. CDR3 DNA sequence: TGTGCCAGCTCACCCAGCGGGACGAAAGAGACCCAGTACTTC.

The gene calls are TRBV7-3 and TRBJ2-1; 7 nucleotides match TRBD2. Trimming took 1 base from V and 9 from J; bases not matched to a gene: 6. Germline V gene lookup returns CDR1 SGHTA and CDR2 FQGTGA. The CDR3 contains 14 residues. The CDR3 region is CASSLNGREGEQFF. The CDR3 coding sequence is TGTGCCAGCAGCTTAAACGGTAGGGAGGGTGAGCAGTTCTTC.

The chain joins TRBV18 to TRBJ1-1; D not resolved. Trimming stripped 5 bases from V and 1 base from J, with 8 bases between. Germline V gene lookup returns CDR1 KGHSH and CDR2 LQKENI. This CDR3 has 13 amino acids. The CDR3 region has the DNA TGTGCCAGCTCAACCACAGAGAACACTGAAGCTTTCTTT. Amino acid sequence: CASSTTENTEAFF. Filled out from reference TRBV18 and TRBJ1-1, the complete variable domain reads NAGVMQNPRHLVRRRGQEARLRCSPMKGHSHVYWYRQLPEEGLKFMVYLQKENIIDESGMPKERFSAEFPKEGPSILRIQQVVRGDSAAYFCASSTTENTEAFFGQGTRLTVV.

This chain's CDR3 is CASSSTSGGGGTQYF. The CDR3 coding sequence is TGTGCCAGCAGCTCGACTAGCGGGGGCGGGGGTACGCAGTATTTT. The V gene is TRBV13, the J gene TRBJ2-3, with TRBD2 matching over 12 bases. There are 15 residues in the CDR3. Unmatched junction bases numbered 7, after V lost 4 bases and J lost 8 bases. Germline-derived CDR1 and CDR2 are PRHDT and FYEKMQ (reference sequence).

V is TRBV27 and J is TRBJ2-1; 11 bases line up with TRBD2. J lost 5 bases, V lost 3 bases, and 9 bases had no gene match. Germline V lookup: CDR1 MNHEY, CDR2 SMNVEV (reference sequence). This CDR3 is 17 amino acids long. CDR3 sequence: CASSLVAGGARHNEQFF. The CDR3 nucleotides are TGTGCCAGCAGTTTGGTAGCGGGAGGGGCCCGCCACAATGAGCAGTTCTTC.

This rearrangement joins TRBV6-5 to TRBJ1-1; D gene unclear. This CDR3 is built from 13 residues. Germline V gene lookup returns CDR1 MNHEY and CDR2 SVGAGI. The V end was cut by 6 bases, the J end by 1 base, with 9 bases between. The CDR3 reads CASRLSGNTEAFF. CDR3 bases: TGTGCCAGCAGGCTATCGGGGAACACTGAAGCTTTCTTT.

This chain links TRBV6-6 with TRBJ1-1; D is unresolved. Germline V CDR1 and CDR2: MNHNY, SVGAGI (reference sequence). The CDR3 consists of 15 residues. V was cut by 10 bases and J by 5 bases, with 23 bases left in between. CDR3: CATKPVWTSGTEAFF. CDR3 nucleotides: TGTGCCACCAAACCTGTCTGGACTTCGGGGACTGAAGCTTTCTTT.

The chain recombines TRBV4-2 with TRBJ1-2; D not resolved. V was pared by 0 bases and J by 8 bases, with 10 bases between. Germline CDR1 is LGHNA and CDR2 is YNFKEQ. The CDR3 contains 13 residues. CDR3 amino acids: CASSQELLWGYTF. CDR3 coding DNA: TGTGCCAGCAGCCAAGAGTTACTATGGGGCTACACCTTC.